This TCR beta chain was observed in a study of T cells after yellow fever vaccination. Study details: SMART-Seq v4 Ultra Low Input handled preparation of low-cell-number fractions.

UMIs and a universal primer site were added when TCR cDNA was made by 5'RACE template switching. TCRdb independently ran MiXCR on the 5' RACE reads; one entry per CDR3 protein. The sample lists 350,000 or so distinct CDR3 sequences; 8% to 9.5% were seen once. This clonotype has a handful of counts. What it binds is unknown. Notes on the study in general: Peaking faster, on day 5 versus 15, the secondary response was nonetheless weaker.

Per germline, CDR1 SGHRS and CDR2 YFSETQ. This CDR3 region has 14 residues. J was trimmed by 3 bases and V by 4 bases; bases with no gene match: 5. Specimen: PBMCs, collected about 41 days after the first yellow fever vaccination. The V call is TRBV5-1, the J call TRBJ2-5; 8 bases match TRBD1. This clonotype originated in a man in his late teens or twenties who received the YFV17D yellow fever vaccine. The CDR3 sequence: CASSRETGEETQYF. CDR3 nucleotides: TGCGCCAGCAGCCGCGAGACAGGGGAAGAGACCCAGTACTTC.